The 24 T cell receptor beta chains below come from one sample, sequenced in a study of shared clonotypes between healthy human individuals. Libraries were prepared by immunoSEQ multiplex PCR; TCRdb keeps only in-frame clonotypes and omits some of them. This sample has 2 million to 2.5 million clones, with more than 80% found just once. The specimen was naive CD4+ T cells from PBMCs. As for subset: CD45RA+ positively selected. These TCRs come from a young man in good health. Some clones in this sample may be carry-over from other donors' samples.

The J gene is TRBJ2-7, the V gene TRBV5-1; possibly TRBD1 for D (6 bases). V was shortened by 0 bases and J by 12 bases, with 25 bases between the two germline ends. Germline lookup yields CDR1 SGHRS and CDR2 YFSETQ. The CDR3 runs 16 residues. The CDR3 coding sequence is TGCGCCAGCAGCTTGGGCGACAGGAGCTTTCTTGGGGGTCCGTACTTC. This translates into CASSLGDRSFLGGPYF.

The rearrangement joins TRBV5-6 to TRBJ1-5; the D is unclear. V shed 0 bases and J shed 1 base, with 14 bases lying between them. The CDR3 contains 17 residues. Germline lookup yields CDR1 SGHDT and CDR2 YYEEEE. Here the CDR3 reads CASSLAKGSVSNQPQHF. The CDR3, as DNA: TGTGCCAGCAGCTTGGCCAAGGGCAGTGTGAGCAATCAGCCCCAGCATTTT.

The chain combines TRBV12-2 with TRBJ2-3; TRBD1, the table's D call, lacks a check against the DNA. TRBV12-2 is flagged as a pseudogene. The CDR3 runs to 18 residues. CDR3 nucleotide sequence: TGTGCAAGTCGCTTAGATACCTCCGGGACAGCCAGCACAGATACGCAGTATTTT. Translating gives CASRLDTSGTASTDTQYF.

This clone was seen once. The V gene is TRBV7-2, the J gene TRBJ2-1; TRBD1 aligns across 7 bases. From germline, CDR1 is SGHTA and CDR2 FQGNSA. The CDR3 loop spans 14 amino acids. Losses at the gene ends were 1 base for V and 9 bases for J; bases not matched to a gene: 6. The CDR3 loop reads CASSLGRGPGEQFF. CDR3 coding DNA: TGTGCCAGCAGCTTAGGTAGGGGGCCGGGTGAGCAGTTCTTC.

V and J are TRBV11-2 and TRBJ2-7; possibly TRBD2 for D (7 bases). With 3 bases removed from V and 0 bases from J, the gap between germline ends came to 24 bases. The CDR3 is 19 residues long. Per the germline V gene, CDR1 is SGHAT and CDR2 is FQNNGV. The CDR3 protein is CASSFRPQGLRTSSYEQYF. The CDR3 DNA reads as TGTGCCAGCAGCTTTCGCCCCCAGGGGCTTAGGACTAGCTCCTACGAGCAGTACTTC.

The rearrangement links TRBV6-6 to TRBJ1-1; D call uncertain. CDR3 length: 13 residues. V gave up 6 bases and J gave up 4 bases, with 12 bases separating them. Per germline, CDR1 MNHNY and CDR2 SVGAGI (reference sequence). The CDR3 DNA reads as TGTGCCAGCAGAACTTTAAGGAGCACTGAAGCTTTCTTT. This encodes CASRTLRSTEAFF.

About this clone itself: Additional DNA sequences in this sample encode the identical CDR3. The chain joins TRBV5-1 to TRBJ2-7; 7 bases fit TRBD1. The germline gives CDR1 SGHRS, CDR2 YFSETQ. V was clipped by 4 bases and J by 2 bases; unmatched bases: 6. The CDR3 loop spans 14 amino acids. The CDR3 reads CASSPGTATYEQYF. The CDR3 region has the DNA TGCGCCAGCAGCCCCGGGACAGCAACCTACGAGCAGTACTTC.

The chain couples TRBV28 to TRBJ2-5; D unresolved. This CDR3 has 12 residues. CDR1 and CDR2 (germline): MDHEN, SYDVKM. The V and J ends lost 7 bases and 4 bases respectively, with 10 bases between them. The CDR3 here is CASNSRTETQYF. The CDR3 nucleotides read TGTGCCAGCAATAGCAGGACAGAGACCCAGTACTTC.

V gene TRBV4-3 combines with J gene TRBJ1-5; D gene ambiguous. The ends were cut back, 0 bases at V and 0 bases at J, with 6 bases in the middle. The germline gives CDR1 LGHNA, CDR2 YSLEER. CDR3 length: 15 residues. CDR3 in DNA: TGCGCCAGCAGCCAAGAAATGAATAGCAATCAGCCCCAGCATTTT. It is translated as CASSQEMNSNQPQHF.

DNA for the CDR3: TGTGCCAGCAGTGAAACAGGAAGGGGAAACACCATATATTTT. It is translated as CASSETGRGNTIYF. The V and J genes are TRBV6-1 and TRBJ1-3; TRBD1 might be the D (5 bases). Trimming removed 2 bases from V and 4 bases from J, with 9 bases in between. Germline CDR1 and CDR2: MNHNS and SASEGT. This CDR3 is 14 amino acids long.

This chain links TRBV27 with TRBJ2-7; D is perhaps TRBD1 (5 bases). Germline CDR1 is MNHEY and CDR2 is SMNVEV (reference sequence). V lost 2 bases and J 3 bases, leaving 11 bases between the germline ends. The CDR3 is made up of 14 amino acids. The chain's CDR3 is CASSLLQGGYEQYF. The CDR3 DNA reads TGTGCCAGCAGTTTACTTCAGGGTGGCTACGAGCAGTACTTC.

The CDR3 DNA sequence: TGTGCCAGCAGCCCCAGGACAGGGCTAGCCAAAAACATTCAGTACTTC. This gives the protein CASSPRTGLAKNIQYF. The V call is TRBV7-8, the J call TRBJ2-4, with 8 bases aligning to TRBD1. The CDR3 is made up of 16 amino acids. With 5 bases clipped from V and 0 bases from J, the junction kept 6 bases outside the gene matches. Germline V CDR1 and CDR2: SGHVS, FQNEAQ.

This clone was recorded only once. This chain connects TRBV7-9 to TRBJ2-3, with TRBD1 as a possible D gene (5 bases). This CDR3 has 15 residues. Trimming left V 4 bases short and J 2 bases short, with 13 bases between. Germline assignment: CDR1 SEHNR and CDR2 FQNEAQ (reference sequence). In DNA form, the CDR3 reads TGTGCCAGCAGCTACGGCAGGGTAGTCACAGATACGCAGTATTTT. Amino acid sequence: CASSYGRVVTDTQYF.

V gene TRBV5-1 combines with J gene TRBJ2-2; tentatively, D is TRBD2 (6 bases). V gave up 4 bases and J gave up 4 bases, with 11 bases separating them. This CDR3 region has 14 residues. CDR1 is SGHRS and CDR2 is YFSETQ in the germline V gene. The CDR3 DNA reads as TGCGCCAGCAGCGGCGGGATGAGCACCGGGGAGCTGTTTTTT. Protein: CASSGGMSTGELFF.

The rearrangement joins TRBV27 to TRBJ1-1; tentative D call: TRBD1 (6 bases). The CDR3 spans 13 residues. V was cut by 2 bases and J by 7 bases, with 11 bases left in between. Germline V gene data show CDR1 as MNHEY and CDR2 as SMNVEV (reference sequence). CDR3 region: CASSLLWGREAFF. The DNA for the CDR3 is TGTGCCAGCAGTTTACTCTGGGGGCGTGAAGCTTTCTTT.

The V call is TRBV15, the J call TRBJ1-5; D possibly corresponds to TRBD1 (6 bases). Germline V gene data show CDR1 as LNHNV and CDR2 as YYDKDF (reference sequence). This CDR3 contains 17 residues. V shed 5 bases and J shed 0 bases, with 17 bases lying between them. CDR3: CATSLGTLSNSNQPQHF. In DNA form, the CDR3 reads TGTGCCACCAGCTTGGGGACACTATCAAATAGCAATCAGCCCCAGCATTTT.

The J gene is TRBJ1-2, the V gene TRBV27; D remains ambiguous. Trimming cost V 3 bases and J 7 bases, with 15 bases left between them. The CDR3 has 14 residues. Germline CDR1 is MNHEY and CDR2 is SMNVEV (reference sequence). The CDR3 DNA reads TGTGCCAGCAGTTTCTCTCCTGACATCCCTGGCTACACCTTC. It translates to CASSFSPDIPGYTF.

The rearrangement joins TRBV5-1 to TRBJ2-7; 14 nucleotides match TRBD2. With 7 bases clipped from V and 5 bases from J, the junction kept 5 bases outside the gene matches. The CDR3 loop spans 14 amino acids. Germline V gives CDR1 SGHRS, CDR2 YFSETQ. CDR3 nucleotide sequence: TGCGCCAGCGGACTAGCGGGAGGAATCGACGAGCAGTACTTC. The encoded protein is CASGLAGGIDEQYF.

V is TRBV9 and J is TRBJ1-2; D not resolved. Germline lookup yields CDR1 SGDLS and CDR2 YYNGEE. The CDR3 sequence is 15 residues long. The germline V and J ends were trimmed by 4 bases and 0 bases, with 13 bases remaining between them. The chain's CDR3 is CASSLRTEANYGYTF. The CDR3 region has the DNA TGTGCCAGCAGCTTACGGACGGAAGCTAACTATGGCTACACCTTC.

V usage is TRBV7-2 and J usage is TRBJ1-1; D is perhaps TRBD1 (5 bases). Germline CDR1 SGHTA, CDR2 FQGNSA. This CDR3 has 13 amino acids. Trimming took 1 base from V and 10 from J, leaving 13 bases between them. The CDR3 is CASSLGEGPGAFF. CDR3 coding DNA: TGTGCCAGCAGCTTAGGGGAGGGGCCTGGAGCTTTCTTT.

The chain couples TRBV11-3 to TRBJ1-1; TRBD1 is a possible D gene (5 bases). Per the germline V gene, CDR1 is SGHNT and CDR2 is YENEEA. This CDR3 is 13 amino acids long. V lost 5 bases and J lost 11, with 18 bases in between. The CDR3 DNA reads as TGTGCCAGCAGCCCCGAAAAAGGGGCAGGTGCTTTCTTT. As protein: CASSPEKGAGAFF.

This clone was counted between two and nine times. As DNA, the CDR3 is TGTGCCAGCAGCGCCGACTCCGCCGAGCAGTACTTC. It encodes CASSADSAEQYF. This chain uses TRBV7-2 with TRBJ2-7; D remains ambiguous. Trimming removed 5 bases from V and 6 bases from J, with 11 bases in between. The V gene's germline CDR1 is SGHTA and CDR2 FQGNSA. This CDR3 is built from 12 residues.

The chain has TRBV14 and TRBJ2-7; D remains unclear. CDR1 and CDR2 from the germline V gene are SGHDN and FVKESK. The germline V and J ends were trimmed by 4 bases and 1 base, with 14 bases remaining between them. This CDR3 spans 15 amino acids. CDR3 sequence: CASSRPPSGSYEQYF. CDR3 DNA: TGTGCCAGCAGCCGCCCGCCTAGTGGGTCCTACGAGCAGTACTTC.

CDR3 DNA: TGTGCCAGCAGCTTAGTCCTGACTAGCGGGAGGGCCTTTGGTGAGCAGTTCTTC. Its translation is CASSLVLTSGRAFGEQFF. This chain links TRBV11-2 with TRBJ2-1; the match to TRBD2 covers 14 bases. The germline V gene encodes CDR1 SGHAT and CDR2 FQNNGV. V lost 1 base to trimming and J lost 9 bases; unmatched junction nucleotides: 11. The CDR3 totals 18 residues.